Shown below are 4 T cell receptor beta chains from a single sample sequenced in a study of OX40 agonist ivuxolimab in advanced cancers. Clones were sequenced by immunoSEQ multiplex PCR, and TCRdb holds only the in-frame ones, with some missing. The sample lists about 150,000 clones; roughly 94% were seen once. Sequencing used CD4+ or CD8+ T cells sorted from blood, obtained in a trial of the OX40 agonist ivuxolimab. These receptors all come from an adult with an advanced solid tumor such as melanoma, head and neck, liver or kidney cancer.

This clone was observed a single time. CDR3 in amino acids: CASSPGGGDRTDTQYF. CDR3 bases: TGTGCCAGCAGCCCCGGGGGAGGGGACCGCACAGATACGCAGTATTTT. This chain joins TRBV11-3 and TRBJ2-3; the match to TRBD2 covers 7 bases. The CDR3 has 16 amino acids. The V segment lost 5 bases and the J segment 1 base; nucleotides outside the gene matches: 9. Looked up from germline, CDR1 is SGHNT and CDR2 is YENEEA.

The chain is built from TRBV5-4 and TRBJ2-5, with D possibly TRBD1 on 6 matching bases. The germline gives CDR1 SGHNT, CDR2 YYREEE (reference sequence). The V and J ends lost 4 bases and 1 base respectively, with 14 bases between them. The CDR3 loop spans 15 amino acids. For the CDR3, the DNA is TGTGCCAGCAGCCCGGTTGGGACAATCCAAGAGACCCAGTACTTC. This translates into CASSPVGTIQETQYF.

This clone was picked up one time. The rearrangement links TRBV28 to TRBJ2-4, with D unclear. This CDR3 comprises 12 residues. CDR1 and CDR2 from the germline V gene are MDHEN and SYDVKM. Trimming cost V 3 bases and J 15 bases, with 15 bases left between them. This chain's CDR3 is CASSFPQLVGYF. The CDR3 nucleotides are TGTGCCAGCAGTTTTCCCCAGTTGGTTGGGTACTTC.

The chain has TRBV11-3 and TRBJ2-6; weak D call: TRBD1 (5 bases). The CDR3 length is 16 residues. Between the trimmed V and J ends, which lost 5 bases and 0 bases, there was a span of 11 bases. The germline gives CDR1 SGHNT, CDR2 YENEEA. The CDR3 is CASSEVDSSGANVLTF. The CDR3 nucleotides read TGTGCCAGCAGCGAGGTAGACAGCTCTGGGGCCAACGTCCTGACTTTC. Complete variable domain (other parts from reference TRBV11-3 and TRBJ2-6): EAGVVQSPRYKIIEKKQPVAFWCNPISGHNTLYWYLQNLGQGPELLIRYENEEAVDDSQLPKDRFSAERLKGVDSTLKIQPAELGDSAVYLCASSEVDSSGANVLTFGAGSRLTVL.